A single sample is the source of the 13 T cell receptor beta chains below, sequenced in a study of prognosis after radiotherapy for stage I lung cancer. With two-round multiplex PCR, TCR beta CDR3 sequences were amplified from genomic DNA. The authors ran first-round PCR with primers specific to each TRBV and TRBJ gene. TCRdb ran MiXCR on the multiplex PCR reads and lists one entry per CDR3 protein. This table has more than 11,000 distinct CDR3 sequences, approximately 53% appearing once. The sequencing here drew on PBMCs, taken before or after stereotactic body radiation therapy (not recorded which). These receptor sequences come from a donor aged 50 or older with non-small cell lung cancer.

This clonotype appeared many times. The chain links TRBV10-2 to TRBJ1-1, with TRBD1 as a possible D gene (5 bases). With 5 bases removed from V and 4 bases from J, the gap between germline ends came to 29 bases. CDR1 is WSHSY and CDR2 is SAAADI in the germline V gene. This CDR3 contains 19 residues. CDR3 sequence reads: CASSKDPRVSRGVGTEAFF. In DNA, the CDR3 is TGCGCCAGCAGTAAGGACCCACGGGTCTCTCGGGGGGTTGGCACTGAAGCTTTCTTT.

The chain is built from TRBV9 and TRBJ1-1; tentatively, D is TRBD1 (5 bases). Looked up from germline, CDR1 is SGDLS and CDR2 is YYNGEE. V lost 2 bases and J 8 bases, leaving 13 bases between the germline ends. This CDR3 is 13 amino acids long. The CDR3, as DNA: TGTGCCAGCAGCGTTTGGGTGTCAGGGGAAGCTTTCTTT. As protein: CASSVWVSGEAFF.

The CDR3 coding sequence is TGTGCCTGGACAAGGGGGGTTTCCTACGAGCAGTACTTC. Its translation: CAWTRGVSYEQYF. The rearrangement joins TRBV30 to TRBJ2-7; D may match TRBD1 or TRBD2 (6 bases each). V was cut by 4 bases and J by 1 base, with 11 bases left in between. Germline V gives CDR1 GTSNPN, CDR2 SVGIG (reference sequence). This CDR3 is built from 13 residues.

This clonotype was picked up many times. The CDR3 protein is CSVASDLNQPQHF. The CDR3 bases are TGCAGCGTTGCATCAGATCTCAATCAGCCCCAGCATTTT. J is TRBJ1-5 and V is TRBV29-1, with D unclear. The CDR3 extends over 13 amino acids. Germline V lookup: CDR1 SQVTM, CDR2 ANQGSEA. V gave up 4 bases and J gave up 3 bases, with 10 bases separating them. The complete variable domain, with remaining parts taken from reference TRBV29-1 and TRBJ1-5, reads SAVISQKPSRDICQRGTSLTIQCQVDSQVTMMFWYRQQPGQSLTLIATANQGSEATYESGFVIDKFPISRPNLTFSTLTVSNMSPEDSSIYLCSVASDLNQPQHFGDGTRLSIL.

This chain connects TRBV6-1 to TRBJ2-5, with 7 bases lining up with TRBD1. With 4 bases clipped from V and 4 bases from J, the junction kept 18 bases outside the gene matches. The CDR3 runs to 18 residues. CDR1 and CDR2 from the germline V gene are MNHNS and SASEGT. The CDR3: CASSGPVTGVSGRETQYF. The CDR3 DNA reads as TGTGCCAGCAGTGGGCCTGTCACAGGGGTCTCGGGGCGAGAGACCCAGTACTTC.

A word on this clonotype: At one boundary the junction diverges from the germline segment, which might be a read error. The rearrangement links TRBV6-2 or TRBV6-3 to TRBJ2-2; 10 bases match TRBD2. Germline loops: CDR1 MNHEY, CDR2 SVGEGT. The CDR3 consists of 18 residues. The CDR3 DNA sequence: TGTGCCAGCAGTTACGGGGTAGCGGGGGGCCTGAACACCGGAGAGCCGTTTTTT. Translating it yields CASSYGVAGGLNTGEPFF.

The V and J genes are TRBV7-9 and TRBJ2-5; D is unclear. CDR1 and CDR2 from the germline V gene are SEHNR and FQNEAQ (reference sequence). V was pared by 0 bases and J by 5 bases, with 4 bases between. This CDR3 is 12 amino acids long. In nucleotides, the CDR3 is TGTGCCAGCAGCTTAGCAAGCGAGACCCAGTACTTC. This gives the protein CASSLASETQYF.

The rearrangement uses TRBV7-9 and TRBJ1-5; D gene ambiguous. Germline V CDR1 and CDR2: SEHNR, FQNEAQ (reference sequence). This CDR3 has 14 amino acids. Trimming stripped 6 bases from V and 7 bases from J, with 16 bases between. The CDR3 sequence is CASSSTTGGQPQHF. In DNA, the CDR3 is TGTGCCAGCAGTTCCACAACGGGCGGGCAGCCCCAGCATTTT.

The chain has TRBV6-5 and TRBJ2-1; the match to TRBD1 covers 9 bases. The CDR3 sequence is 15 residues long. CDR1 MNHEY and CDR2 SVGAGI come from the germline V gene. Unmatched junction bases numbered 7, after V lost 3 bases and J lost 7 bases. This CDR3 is CASSYSPGQGNEQFF. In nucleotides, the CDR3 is TGTGCCAGCAGTTATAGCCCGGGACAGGGTAATGAGCAGTTCTTC.

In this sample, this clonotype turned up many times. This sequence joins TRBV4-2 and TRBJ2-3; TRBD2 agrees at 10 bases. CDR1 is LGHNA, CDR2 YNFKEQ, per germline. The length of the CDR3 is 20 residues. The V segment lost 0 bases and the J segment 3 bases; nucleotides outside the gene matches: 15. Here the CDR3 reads CASSQDSSSGRVGGTDTQYF. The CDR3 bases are TGTGCCAGCAGCCAAGACTCATCGAGCGGGAGGGTAGGTGGTACAGATACGCAGTATTTT.

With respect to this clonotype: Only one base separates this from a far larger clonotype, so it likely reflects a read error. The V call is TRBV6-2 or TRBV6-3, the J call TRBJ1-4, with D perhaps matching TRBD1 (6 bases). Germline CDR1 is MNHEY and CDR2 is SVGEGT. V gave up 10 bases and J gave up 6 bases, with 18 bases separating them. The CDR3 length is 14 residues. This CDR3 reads CAIRRATGYEKLFF. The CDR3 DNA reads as TGTGCCATCAGGCGAGCCACAGGGTATGAAAAACTGTTTTTT.

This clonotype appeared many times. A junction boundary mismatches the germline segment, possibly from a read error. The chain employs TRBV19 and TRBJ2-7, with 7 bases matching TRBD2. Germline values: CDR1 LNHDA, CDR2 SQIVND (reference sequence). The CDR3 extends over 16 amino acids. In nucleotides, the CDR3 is TGTGCCAGTAGAACGTTTACGGGCGACTCTGCGGGGGAGCAGTATTTC. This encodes CASRTFTGDSAGEQYF.

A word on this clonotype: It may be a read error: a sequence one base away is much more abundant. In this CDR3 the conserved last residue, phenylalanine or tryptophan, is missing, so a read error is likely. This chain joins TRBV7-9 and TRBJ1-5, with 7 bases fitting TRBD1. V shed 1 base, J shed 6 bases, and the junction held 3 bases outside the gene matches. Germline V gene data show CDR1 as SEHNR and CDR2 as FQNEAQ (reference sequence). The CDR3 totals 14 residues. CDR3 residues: CASSLEGGGQPQHS. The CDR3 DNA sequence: TGTGCCAGCAGCTTAGAAGGGGGCGGTCAGCCCCAGCATTCT.